One T cell receptor (beta chain) is described in this entry. This record comes from a study of T-cell reconstitution after alpha-beta-depleted transplantation in children. Unique molecular identifiers were used to barcode this TCRbeta library. TCRdb re-called the PCR reads through MiXCR, storing one row per CDR3 protein. The data contain 350,000 to 400,000 distinct CDR3 sequences, 20% of them singletons. The specimen was PBMCs from the stem cell graft donor, collected from the stem cell graft. The receptor's source is a human donor who donated a stem cell graft to a child with acute myeloid leukemia.

The CDR3 sequence: CASSRTIVGGDVYNEQFF. As DNA, the CDR3 is TGCGCCAGCAGCCGTACTATAGTCGGGGGAGACGTTTACAATGAGCAGTTCTTC. This chain uses TRBV4-3 with TRBJ2-1; D is perhaps TRBD2 (6 bases). From germline, CDR1 is LGHNA and CDR2 YSLEER. CDR3 length equals 18 residues. V was cut by 4 bases and J by 4 bases, with 23 bases left in between.